Sequencing of this T cell receptor (beta chain) was carried out in a study of OX40 agonist ivuxolimab in advanced cancers. Study at large: Patients took ivuxolimab, an agonistic anti-OX40 (CD134) antibody.

This clone has only a few counts. CDR1 is MNHEY and CDR2 is SVGAGI in the germline V gene. The CDR3 length is 14 residues. J was trimmed by 5 bases and V by 8 bases; bases with no gene match: 6. This table comes from immunoSEQ multiplex PCR, and its TCRdb copy is limited to in-frame clones, with some not included. The data contain about 130,000 clones, more than 85% of them seen just once; the ten biggest clones take up roughly 0.94%. This TCR was recovered from an adult with an advanced solid tumor such as melanoma, head and neck, liver or kidney cancer. Here the sequenced sample was CD4+ or CD8+ T cells sorted from blood, taken in a trial of the OX40 agonist ivuxolimab. The chain couples TRBV6-5 to TRBJ2-3; 11 bases agree with TRBD1. CDR3 sequence reads: CASFGQGAVDTQYF. The CDR3 DNA follows: TGTGCCAGCTTTGGACAGGGGGCTGTAGATACGCAGTATTTT.